The 26 T cell receptor beta chains presented below share a single source sample, sequenced in a study of blood T cell repertoires in COVID-19. The assay was immunoSEQ multiplex PCR, and TCRdb's table has in-frame clones only and misses some. The sample records about 300,000 clones, approximately 88% being singletons. Sequencing used peripheral blood. These receptors were obtained from a human donor with COVID-19, enrolled during active disease. The donor label of this sample is uncertain.

CDR3 DNA: TGTGCCAGCAATTTCCAGGGGGATCAGCCCCAGCATTTT. Translation gives CASNFQGDQPQHF. V gene TRBV7-9 combines with J gene TRBJ1-5; 7 bases align to TRBD1. Germline V gene sequence: CDR1 SEHNR, CDR2 FQNEAQ (reference sequence). CDR3 length equals 13 residues. Germline trimming cut 7 bases from V and 5 bases from J; bases unmatched to any gene: 5.

The chain uses TRBV5-5 and TRBJ1-6, with 8 bases matching TRBD1. The V gene end was trimmed by 1 base and the J gene end by 8 bases; junction bases not matched to a gene: 8. This CDR3 is built from 16 residues. The germline V gene has CDR1 SGHKS and CDR2 YYEKEE (reference sequence). The CDR3 DNA reads TGTGCCAGCAGCTTGCCAGGGGGCGCTTCCGATTCACCCCTCCACTTT. Translation: CASSLPGGASDSPLHF.

This clone occurred a few times. The rearrangement joins TRBV5-4 to TRBJ2-6; 7 bases are shared with TRBD2. The V gene end was trimmed by 2 bases and the J gene end by 0 bases; junction bases not matched to a gene: 8. The CDR3 runs to 18 residues. In germline, CDR1 is SGHNT, CDR2 YYREEE (reference sequence). The CDR3 reads CASSLGWDYGSGANVLTF. CDR3 in DNA: TGTGCCAGCAGCTTAGGCTGGGACTACGGCTCTGGGGCCAACGTCCTGACTTTC.

This clone was detected only a few times. The rearrangement links TRBV2 to TRBJ1-4; no firm D call. V lost 5 bases and J lost 8, with 18 bases in between. The CDR3 contains 15 residues. CDR1 is SNHLY and CDR2 is FYNNEI in the germline V gene. The CDR3 DNA reads as TGTGCCAGCAGTCCTCGGGATTTCCGAGGAGAAAAACTGTTTTTT. This encodes CASSPRDFRGEKLFF. The full variable domain, in which reference TRBV2 and TRBJ1-4 provide the parts outside the CDR3, is EPEVTQTPSHQVTQMGQEVILRCVPISNHLYFYWYRQILGQKVEFLVSFYNNEISEKSEIFDDQFSVERPDGSNFTLKIRSTKLEDSAMYFCASSPRDFRGEKLFFGSGTQLSVL.

The rearrangement uses TRBV28 and TRBJ1-2, with a possible D match to TRBD1 (6 bases). Trimming cost V 2 bases and J 4 bases, with 20 bases left between them. From germline, CDR1 is MDHEN and CDR2 SYDVKM. This CDR3 contains 17 residues. The CDR3 reads CASSLALARGLSYGYTF. As DNA, the CDR3 is TGTGCCAGCAGTTTAGCCCTGGCCAGGGGCTTGAGCTATGGCTACACCTTC.

This chain links TRBV18 with TRBJ1-2; TRBD1 matches 10 bases. Germline V gene data show CDR1 as KGHSH and CDR2 as LQKENI. The CDR3 loop spans 15 amino acids. V was clipped by 6 bases and J by 8 bases; unmatched bases: 12. The CDR3 protein is CASSLGTGERKGYTF. As DNA, the CDR3 is TGTGCCAGCTCCCTCGGGACAGGGGAGAGAAAGGGCTACACCTTC.

This clone was counted a single time. The rearrangement links TRBV5-1 to TRBJ2-7; the D gene is possibly TRBD2 (7 bases). Trimming took 5 bases from V and 6 from J, leaving 12 bases between them. The CDR3 is 12 amino acids. CDR1 is SGHRS and CDR2 is YFSETQ in the germline V gene. In DNA form, the CDR3 reads TGCGCCAGCAGGGCGGGGGCGTTCGAGCAGTACTTC. Translation: CASRAGAFEQYF.

The rearrangement joins TRBV28 to TRBJ1-4; D gene unclear. V lost 1 base, J lost 5 bases, and 14 bases lay in between. The germline gives CDR1 MDHEN, CDR2 SYDVKM. The CDR3 sequence is 16 residues long. The CDR3 loop reads CASSLYISGANEKLFF. The CDR3 DNA sequence: TGTGCCAGCAGTTTATACATCTCCGGAGCAAATGAAAAACTGTTTTTT.

The rearrangement joins TRBV6-5 to TRBJ1-2, with D hard to call. Germline V lookup: CDR1 MNHEY, CDR2 SVGAGI. V dropped 3 bases and J dropped 8 bases, with 13 bases sitting between them. CDR3 length: 13 residues. CDR3 residues: CASSYLSVVGYTF. For the CDR3, the DNA is TGTGCCAGCAGTTATTTGAGTGTGGTCGGCTACACCTTC.

The CDR3 DNA is TGCGCCAGCAGCCAAGAAGGGGCGGGAGGGCCCTACAATGAGCAGTTCTTC. Encoded protein: CASSQEGAGGPYNEQFF. This sequence joins TRBV4-1 and TRBJ2-1, with TRBD2 matching over 9 bases. J lost 2 bases, V lost 0 bases, and 5 bases had no gene match. This CDR3 spans 17 amino acids. Germline V gives CDR1 MGHRA, CDR2 YSYEKL.

The chain joins TRBV5-1 to TRBJ2-7; possible D gene TRBD1, 6 bases. Germline V lookup: CDR1 SGHRS, CDR2 YFSETQ. The V end lost 0 bases, the J end lost 6 bases, and 13 bases lay between the germline ends. The CDR3 is 14 residues long. Here the CDR3 reads CASSLASGEGEQYF. In nucleotides, the CDR3 is TGCGCCAGCAGCTTGGCATCAGGGGAAGGCGAGCAGTACTTC.

The chain couples TRBV27 to TRBJ1-1; no definite D call. Trimming pared 6 bases from V and 4 bases from J, leaving 15 bases between. The germline V gene encodes CDR1 MNHEY and CDR2 SMNVEV (reference sequence). The CDR3 contains 14 residues. DNA for the CDR3: TGTGCCAGCAGGCCAGTTCCGGGAGGCACTGAAGCTTTCTTT. It specifies CASRPVPGGTEAFF.

The rearrangement links TRBV7-2 to TRBJ2-5, with D perhaps TRBD2 (5 bases). V was pared by 1 base and J by 4 bases, with 10 bases between. This CDR3 is 14 amino acids long. Germline V gene data show CDR1 as SGHTA and CDR2 as FQGNSA. CDR3 sequence reads: CASSLGRVGETQYF. CDR3 bases: TGTGCCAGCAGCTTAGGGCGGGTGGGAGAGACCCAGTACTTC.

This clone came up once. The gene calls are TRBV28 and TRBJ1-5; a weak D match, TRBD1 (6 bases). CDR3 size: 14 residues. Looked up from germline, CDR1 is MDHEN and CDR2 is SYDVKM. V shed 8 bases and J shed 4 bases, with 15 bases lying between them. CDR3 bases: TGTGCCAGCTCGGACAGTAAGGGGAATCAGCCCCAGCATTTT. Translated: CASSDSKGNQPQHF.

V and J are TRBV5-1 and TRBJ2-1, with TRBD2 identical over 9 bases. From germline, CDR1 is SGHRS and CDR2 YFSETQ. The CDR3 totals 14 residues. Losses at the gene ends were 0 bases for V and 7 bases for J; bases not matched to a gene: 2. DNA of the CDR3: TGCGCCAGCAGCTTGGGACTAGCGGTTAATGAGCAGTTCTTC. This encodes CASSLGLAVNEQFF.

The gene calls are TRBV6-6 and TRBJ2-3; D is possibly TRBD2 (6 bases). This CDR3 has 15 residues. The germline V and J ends were trimmed by 6 bases and 6 bases, with 19 bases remaining between them. The germline V gene has CDR1 MNHNY and CDR2 SVGAGI (reference sequence). The CDR3 DNA reads as TGTGCCAGCAGCCCTCCGACTAGTTTTGCGGATACGCAGTATTTT. Translation gives CASSPPTSFADTQYF.

V usage is TRBV4-3 and J usage is TRBJ2-4; D might be TRBD2 (5 bases). The CDR3 loop spans 15 amino acids. Germline assignment: CDR1 LGHNA and CDR2 YSLEER. V was trimmed by 1 base and J by 5 bases, leaving 12 bases between them. The CDR3 sequence is CASSQGPGGQNIQYF. DNA for the CDR3: TGCGCCAGCAGCCAAGGCCCGGGCGGGCAAAACATTCAGTACTTC.

The V and J genes are TRBV10-3 and TRBJ2-3; the match to TRBD2 covers 7 bases. The CDR3 runs 20 residues. Germline CDR1 and CDR2: ENHRY and SYGVKD. The J segment lost 1 base and the V segment lost 6 bases, leaving 22 bases of the junction unmatched. CDR3 loop: CAIRDPELAEEPTRTDTQYF. The CDR3 DNA reads as TGTGCCATCAGGGATCCAGAGCTAGCGGAAGAACCCACCCGCACAGATACGCAGTATTTT.

The V and J genes are TRBV29-1 and TRBJ2-1; D ambiguous. The ends were cut back, 5 bases at V and 7 bases at J, with 18 bases in the middle. This CDR3 contains 14 residues. The germline V gene has CDR1 SQVTM and CDR2 ANQGSEA. The CDR3 loop reads CSVFLVTRQNEQFF. CDR3 DNA: TGCAGCGTTTTCCTTGTCACACGTCAGAATGAGCAGTTCTTC.

The chain has TRBV5-6 and TRBJ2-7; D remains unclear. With 2 bases removed from V and 6 bases from J, the gap between germline ends came to 12 bases. This CDR3 has 13 amino acids. Germline-derived CDR1 and CDR2 are SGHDT and YYEEEE. CDR3 loop: CASSFSWVGEQYF. CDR3 sequence (DNA): TGTGCCAGCAGCTTTAGCTGGGTGGGCGAGCAGTACTTC.

J is TRBJ2-3 and V is TRBV3-1 (or the pseudogene TRBV3-2), with D perhaps TRBD2 (6 bases). The germline gives CDR1 LGHDT, CDR2 YNNKEL (reference sequence). V was cut by 3 bases and J by 1 base, with 17 bases left in between. This CDR3 spans 17 amino acids. The CDR3 here is CASSQATGTFGTDTQYF. In DNA form, the CDR3 reads TGTGCCAGCAGCCAGGCAACCGGGACTTTTGGCACAGATACGCAGTATTTT.

The rearrangement links TRBV7-9 to TRBJ2-3; possibly TRBD2 for D (5 bases). Trimming shortened V by 6 bases and J by 6 bases, and 10 bases separated the two germline ends. There are 12 residues in the CDR3. The germline CDR1 and CDR2 sequences are SEHNR and FQNEAQ (reference sequence). Written as DNA, the CDR3 is TGTGCCAGCAGGGATAGCGTGGATACGCAGTATTTT. Amino acid sequence: CASRDSVDTQYF.

V and J are TRBV5-1 and TRBJ1-2; 7 bases align to TRBD1. CDR1 and CDR2 from the germline V gene are SGHRS and YFSETQ. The CDR3 has 15 residues. Trimming removed 4 bases from V and 5 bases from J; junction bases left unmatched: 11. The chain's CDR3 is CASSNAGGLRYGYTF. The CDR3 nucleotides are TGCGCCAGCAGCAACGCAGGGGGACTCCGGTATGGCTACACCTTC.

This chain connects TRBV7-6 to TRBJ2-2, with D perhaps matching TRBD2 (6 bases). Trimming took 4 bases from V and 3 from J, leaving 12 bases between them. In germline, CDR1 is SGHVS, CDR2 FNYEAQ. This CDR3 has 15 residues. CDR3 DNA sequence: TGTGCCAGCAGCTCCGGGACTCTTCACACCGGGGAGCTGTTTTTT. The encoded protein is CASSSGTLHTGELFF.

This clone was found once. The rearrangement joins TRBV7-2 to TRBJ2-7; tentative D call: TRBD2 (5 bases). Germline lookup yields CDR1 SGHTA and CDR2 FQGNSA. The CDR3 length is 14 residues. V shed 4 bases and J shed 5 bases, with 15 bases lying between them. CDR3 DNA sequence: TGTGCCAGCAGCTCCGAGGGTCGGGCCCACGAGCAGTACTTC. It codes for CASSSEGRAHEQYF.

This chain links TRBV6-1 with TRBJ1-3; D might be TRBD1 (6 bases). CDR3 size: 15 residues. In germline, CDR1 is MNHNS, CDR2 SASEGT. V lost 0 bases and J lost 2, with 8 bases in between. Here the CDR3 reads CASSEASGAGNTIYF. CDR3 bases: TGTGCCAGCAGTGAAGCGTCAGGGGCTGGAAACACCATATATTTT.